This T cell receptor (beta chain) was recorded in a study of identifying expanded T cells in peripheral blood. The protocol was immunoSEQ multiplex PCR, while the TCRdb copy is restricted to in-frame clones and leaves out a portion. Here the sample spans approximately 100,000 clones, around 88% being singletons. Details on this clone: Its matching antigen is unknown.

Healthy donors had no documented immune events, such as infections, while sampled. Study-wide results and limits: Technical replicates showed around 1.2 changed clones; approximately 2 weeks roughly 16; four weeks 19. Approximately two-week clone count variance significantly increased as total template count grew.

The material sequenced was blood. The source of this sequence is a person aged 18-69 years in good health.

The CDR3 region has the DNA TGTGCCAGCAGTACAGGGGTCCCAGATACGCAGTATTTT. It is translated as CASSTGVPDTQYF. This chain links TRBV5-6 with TRBJ2-3; 7 nucleotides line up with TRBD1. CDR1 is SGHDT and CDR2 is YYEEEE in the germline V gene. This CDR3 has 13 amino acids. The V segment lost 5 bases and the J segment 4 bases; nucleotides outside the gene matches: 4. Full variable domain (outside the CDR3, taken from reference TRBV5-6 and TRBJ2-3): DAGVTQSPTHLIKTRGQQVTLRCSPKSGHDTVSWYQQALGQGPQFIFQYYEEEERQRGNFPDRFSGHQFPNYSSELNVNALLLGDSALYLCASSTGVPDTQYFGPGTRLTVL.